This T cell receptor beta chain was profiled in a study of blood T cell repertoires in COVID-19 (TCRdb year 2020). Looking at the study overall: Collaborator samples came from the United States, Italy and Spain and covered acute and convalescent phases of COVID-19. Deeply sampled blood TCRbeta repertoires from subjects exposed to, actively infected with, or recovered from COVID-19 were included in the dataset. HLA class I and class II types, where available, came from metadata supplied by the sample provider rather than from assay-based typing. Nearly every sample came with metadata listing a de-identified subject ID, COVID-19 status, age in years and sex. The prospective study material was composed of cDNA or gDNA derived from T cells, B-cell-depleted T cells, or PBMCs. The samples were drawn from the first 160 participants of the ongoing ImmuneRACE study and from some 1,300 subjects provided by 6 global collaborators. The repertoires were released in a freely available public database meant as a resource for research on the immune response to SARS-CoV-2.

Each collaborating institution followed its own protocols to collect whole blood in K2EDTA tubes. Collaborator samples were shipped for TCRbeta analysis as frozen whole blood, isolated PBMCs, or DNA extracted from either sample type. TCRbeta CDR3 regions were amplified from genomic DNA by means of the immunoSEQ Assay, a bias-controlled multiplex PCR. On the study's bioinformatics: Nucleated cell counts per sample were estimated from amplification of reference gene primers within the assay. Sequence reads were collapsed and filtered to measure the absolute abundance of every unique TCRbeta CDR3 rearrangement. For each sample, productive Simpson clonality was calculated as the square root of Simpson's diversity index across productive rearrangements. This is the immuneACCESS table as TCRdb keeps it, with only in-frame sequences that have V and J called. A part of the clones is gone; compared with another copy, unresolved V genes explain less than half, and the rest is unexplained. D and trimming were read from the DNA, whereas the V and J calls and clone size are those reported in that table. This sample is represented by tens of thousands of clones; around 84% of them were singletons. Of the sample, around 64% is held by the ten largest clones.

There are 14 amino acids in the CDR3, from cysteine to phenylalanine inclusive. The kept DNA is CDR3 alone, 42 bases in frame from the first base. V is pruned by 4 bases and J by 2 bases, leaving 5 bases of the junction without a gene match. Sequences SGDLS (CDR1) and YYNGEE (CDR2) are obtained from the germline V gene. To note about this clone: The target of this receptor is not known. No base-level quality is on record; no much larger clone is a single base apart.

Study-level results and caveats: The amount of clinical and demographic metadata varied by source and participant and was provided uncurated.

The sequence came from a man aged 65 to 85 with acute or convalescent COVID-19. The chain is made from TRBV9 and TRBJ1-2; a stretch of 7 junction bases matches TRBD1. The specimen was peripheral blood. The DNA is TGTGCCAGCAGCTCCCGACAGGGCAACTATGGCTACACCTTC. Protein translation: CASSSRQGNYGYTF.